This TCR beta chain was profiled in a study of Ad26.COV2.S vaccination and SARS-CoV-2 variants. As for the study in general: Doses of Ad26.COV2.S were injected into muscle once or twice, 56 days apart. Findings of the study overall: Overall T cell responses may have been underestimated by the analyses of TCR breadth and depth.

Data came from immunoSEQ multiplex PCR; TCRdb stores just in-frame clones and leaves some out. The sample has almost 400,000 clones; 75% to 90% are singletons. The treatment denotes: around 19 received Ad26.COV2.S at low or high dose, single or two shots; about 5 received placebo; per-sample allocation not given. The samples date from day 63 after the first vaccine or placebo injection. Regarding this clone: Its antigen is unknown.

The sample consisted of peripheral blood, taken in a trial of Ad26.COV2.S vaccine versus placebo. The sequence came from a person between 18 and 59 years old who received the Ad26.COV2.S COVID-19 vaccine or a placebo.

The CDR3 DNA sequence: TGTGCCAGCAGCGTAGCAAGGGACAGGGGAAGTGAAAAACTGTTTTTT. Protein product: CASSVARDRGSEKLFF. The rearrangement joins TRBV5-4 to TRBJ1-4; TRBD1 agrees at 10 bases. The CDR3 contains 16 residues. Germline lookup yields CDR1 SGHNT and CDR2 YYREEE (reference sequence). V lost 4 bases and J lost 7; bases outside the gene matches: 10.